Here is one TCR beta chain with its context. No antigen is known for it. This sample stems from a study of T-cell memory formation after mild COVID-19. Regarding the study as a whole: A second wave of clones peaked on day 37, and their SARS-CoV-2 specificity went unconfirmed. Later expanders leaned CD4+, whereas day 15 to 85 contracting clones were balanced CD4/CD8. The pre-infection memory compartment contained some responding clones, suggesting cross-reactive memory joined.

Trimming at V came to 7 bases and at J to 5 bases, leaving 13 bases not matched to a gene. The CDR3 has 15 residues. TCRdb itself ran the 5' RACE reads through MiXCR, one entry per CDR3 protein. The profile covers roughly 510,000 distinct CDR3 sequences, with about 18% appearing a single time and 8.1% taken by the ten largest. The chain links TRBV12-3 or TRBV12-4 to TRBJ2-5; TRBD2 aligns across 7 bases. The source material was PBMCs or a T cell subset sorted from them (not recorded which). The TCR sequence derives from an adult woman who had mild COVID-19 (a few samples of this study predate the infection). Cell type and time point are not known. The CDR3 DNA reads as TGTGCCAGCAATCCTCGGGGCGGGGGTCAGGAGACCCAGTACTTC. It encodes CASNPRGGGQETQYF.